Each of the 5 T cell receptor beta chains below was sequenced from the same sample in a study of shared clonotypes between healthy human individuals. Using immunoSEQ multiplex PCR, the repertoire was profiled, and TCRdb retains in-frame clones only, with some absent. The sample shows roughly 1,000,000 clones, around 78% of them seen only once. What was sequenced was memory CD4+ T cells from PBMCs. Subset described: CD45RA-negative fraction. These TCRs come from a man aged 18 to 30 in good health. Some clones in this sample may be carry-over from other donors' samples.

The chain couples TRBV4-1 to TRBJ2-3; the match to TRBD1 covers 10 bases. CDR3 size: 17 residues. CDR1 is MGHRA, CDR2 YSYEKL, per germline. With 2 bases clipped from V and 2 bases from J, the junction kept 7 bases outside the gene matches. CDR3 sequence reads: CASSQRTGGSSTDTQYF. The CDR3 bases are TGCGCCAGCAGCCAAAGGACAGGGGGAAGTTCCACAGATACGCAGTATTTT.

A note on this clone: One base away lies a much larger clone, so this may be a sequencing read error. This rearrangement joins TRBV2 to TRBJ1-5; D gene ambiguous. The CDR3 has 15 residues. The V gene lost 4 bases and the J gene lost 6 bases, with 16 bases spanning the gap. Germline CDR1 SNHLY, CDR2 FYNNEI. CDR3 in amino acids: CASSVSLSEGQPQHF. For the CDR3, the DNA is TGTGCCAGCAGTGTATCACTCTCCGAGGGTCAGCCCCAGCATTTT.

This clone was seen just once. This chain uses TRBV27 with TRBJ1-5, with D unclear. The CDR3 sequence is 16 residues long. The germline gives CDR1 MNHEY, CDR2 SMNVEV (reference sequence). V lost 2 bases and J lost 2, with 13 bases in between. CDR3 protein: CASSLIGMRGNQPQHF. CDR3 in DNA: TGTGCCAGCAGTTTAATCGGGATGCGTGGCAATCAGCCCCAGCATTTT.

With respect to this clone: This same CDR3 is encoded by further DNA sequences in the sample. The chain joins TRBV6-5 to TRBJ2-1, with 12 bases matching TRBD2. The ends lost 6 bases at V and 5 bases at J; junction bases unmatched: 5. The CDR3 covers 15 residues. Germline loops: CDR1 MNHEY, CDR2 SVGAGI. The CDR3 nucleotides are TGTGCCAGCAGCCGACTAGCGGGAGCCCACAATGAGCAGTTCTTC. It codes for CASSRLAGAHNEQFF.

With regard to this clone: Possible read error: a much larger clone is one base away. The genes are TRBV11-3 and TRBJ2-7; D gene unclear. The CDR3 runs 13 residues. The V and J ends lost 5 bases and 1 base respectively, with 9 bases between them. Per the germline V gene, CDR1 is SGHNT and CDR2 is YENEEA. The CDR3 loop reads CASSPGRSYEQYF. As DNA, the CDR3 is TGTGCCAGCAGCCCGGGCAGATCCTACGAGCAGTACTTC.